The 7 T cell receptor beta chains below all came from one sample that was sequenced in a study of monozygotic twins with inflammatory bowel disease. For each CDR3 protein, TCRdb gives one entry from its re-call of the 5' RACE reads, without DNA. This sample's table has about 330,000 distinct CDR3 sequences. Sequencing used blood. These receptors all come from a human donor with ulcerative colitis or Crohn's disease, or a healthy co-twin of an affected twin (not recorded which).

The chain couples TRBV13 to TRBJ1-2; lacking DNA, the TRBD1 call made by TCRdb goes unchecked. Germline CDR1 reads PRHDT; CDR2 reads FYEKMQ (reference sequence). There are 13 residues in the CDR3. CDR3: CASSRDSIYGYTF.

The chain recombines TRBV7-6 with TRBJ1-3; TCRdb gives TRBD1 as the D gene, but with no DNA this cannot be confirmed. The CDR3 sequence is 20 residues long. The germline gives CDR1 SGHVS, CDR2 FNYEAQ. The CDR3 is CASSLGAGTGSPSSGNTIYF.

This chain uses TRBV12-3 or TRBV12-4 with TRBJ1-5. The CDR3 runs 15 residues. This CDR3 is CASSLSGYSNQPQHF.

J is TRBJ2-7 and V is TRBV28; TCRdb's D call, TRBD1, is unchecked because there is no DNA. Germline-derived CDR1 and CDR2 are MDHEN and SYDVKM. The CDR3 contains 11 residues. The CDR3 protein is CASSLSGTAYF.

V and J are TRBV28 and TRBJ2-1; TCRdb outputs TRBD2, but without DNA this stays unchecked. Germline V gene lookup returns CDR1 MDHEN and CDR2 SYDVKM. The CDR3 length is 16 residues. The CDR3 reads CASSLAKRGGSDEQFF.

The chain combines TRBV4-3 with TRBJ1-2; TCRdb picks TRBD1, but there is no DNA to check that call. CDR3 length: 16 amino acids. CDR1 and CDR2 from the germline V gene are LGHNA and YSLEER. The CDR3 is CASSQERTGATDGYTF.

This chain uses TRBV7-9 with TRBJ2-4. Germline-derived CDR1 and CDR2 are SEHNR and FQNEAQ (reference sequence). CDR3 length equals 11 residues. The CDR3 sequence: CASSSQNMQYF.